This T cell receptor (beta chain) was recovered during a study of tumor T cells in aggressive B-cell lymphoma. Germline lookup yields CDR1 MNHEY and CDR2 SMNVEV (reference sequence). The CDR3 extends over 14 amino acids. V was clipped by 3 bases and J by 2 bases, with 9 bases between them. Produced via immunoSEQ multiplex PCR; TCRdb's table is partial and in-frame only. The data contain roughly 2,900 clones, roughly 93% of them singletons. Sequenced: tumor tissue. The chain recombines TRBV27 with TRBJ2-3, with D possibly TRBD2 on 6 matching bases. This receptor was obtained from an adult with diffuse large B cell lymphoma. The CDR3, as DNA: TGTGCCAGCAGTTTGCAGGACTACACAGATACGCAGTATTTT. Translated, it gives CASSLQDYTDTQYF.